The clone carrying this TCR beta chain was counted ten times or more. As yet, its antigen is unknown. This entry belongs to a study of human T cells and chemical hapten exposure. Overall study results and limits: Compared to controls, expanded TCRs made significantly more large clusters of similar CDR3s.

In the library, unique molecular identifiers were attached to individual cDNA molecules. TCRdb processed the RACE reads anew with MiXCR; each CDR3 protein has one entry. The sample carries some 340,000 distinct CDR3 sequences, around 7% recorded once. Time point: patch test 1, 2 weeks after DPC sensitization. Treatment meaning: therapeutic diphenylcyclopropenone sensitization with weekly scalp DPC. Source: whole blood, taken in connection with sensitization to the hapten diphenylcyclopropenone (DPC). The TCR sequence derives from a young woman with alopecia areata. Some clones in this sample may be carry-over from other donors' samples.

CDR3 amino acids: CASSLYRQISTDTQYF. In nucleotides, the CDR3 is TGTGCCAGCAGCTTGTATCGACAGATAAGCACAGATACGCAGTATTTT. The chain carries TRBV5-6 and TRBJ2-3, with a weak D call TRBD1 (5 bases). Germline lookup yields CDR1 SGHDT and CDR2 YYEEEE. The CDR3 runs to 16 residues. V lost 1 base, J lost 0 bases, and 12 bases lay in between.